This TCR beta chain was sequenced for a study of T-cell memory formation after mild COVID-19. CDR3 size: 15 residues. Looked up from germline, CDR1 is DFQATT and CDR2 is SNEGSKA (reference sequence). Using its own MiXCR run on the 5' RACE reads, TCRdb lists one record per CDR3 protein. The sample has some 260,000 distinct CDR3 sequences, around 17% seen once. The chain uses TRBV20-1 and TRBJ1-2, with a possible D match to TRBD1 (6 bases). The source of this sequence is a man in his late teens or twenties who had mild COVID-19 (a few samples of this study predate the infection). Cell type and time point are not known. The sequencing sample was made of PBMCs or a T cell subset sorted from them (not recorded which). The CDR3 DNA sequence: TGCAGCCTTCCAGATGGGGGGCAGGGGAGCTATGGCTACACCTTC. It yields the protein CSLPDGGQGSYGYTF.